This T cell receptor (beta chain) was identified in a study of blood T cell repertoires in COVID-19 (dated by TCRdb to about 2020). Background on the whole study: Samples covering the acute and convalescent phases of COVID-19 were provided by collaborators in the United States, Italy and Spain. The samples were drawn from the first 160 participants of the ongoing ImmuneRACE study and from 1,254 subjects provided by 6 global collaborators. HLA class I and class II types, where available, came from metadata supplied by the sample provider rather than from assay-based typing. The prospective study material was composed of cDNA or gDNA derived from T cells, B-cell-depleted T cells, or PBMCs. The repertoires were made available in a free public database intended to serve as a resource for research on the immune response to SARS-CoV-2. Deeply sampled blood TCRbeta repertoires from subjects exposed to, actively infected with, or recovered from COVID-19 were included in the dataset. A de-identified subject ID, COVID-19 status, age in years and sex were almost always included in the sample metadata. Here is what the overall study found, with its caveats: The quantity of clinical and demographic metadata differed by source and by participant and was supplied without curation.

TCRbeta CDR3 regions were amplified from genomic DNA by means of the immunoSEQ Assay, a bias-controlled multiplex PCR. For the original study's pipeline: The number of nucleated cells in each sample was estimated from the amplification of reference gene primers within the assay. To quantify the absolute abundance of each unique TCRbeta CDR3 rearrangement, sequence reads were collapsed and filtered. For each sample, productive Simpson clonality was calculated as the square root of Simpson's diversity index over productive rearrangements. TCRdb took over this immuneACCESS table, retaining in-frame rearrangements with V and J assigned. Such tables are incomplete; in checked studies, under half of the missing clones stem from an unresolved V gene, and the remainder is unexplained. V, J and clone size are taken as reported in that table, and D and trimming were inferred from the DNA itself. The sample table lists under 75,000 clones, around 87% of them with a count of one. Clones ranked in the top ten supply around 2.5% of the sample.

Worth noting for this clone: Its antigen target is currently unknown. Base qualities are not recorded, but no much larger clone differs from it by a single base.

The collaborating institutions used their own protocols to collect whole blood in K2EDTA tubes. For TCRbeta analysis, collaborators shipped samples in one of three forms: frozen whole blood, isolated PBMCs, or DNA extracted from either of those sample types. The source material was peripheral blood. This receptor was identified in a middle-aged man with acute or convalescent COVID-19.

The nucleotide sequence reads TGTGCCAGCAGCGAAGGACTAGCGGGAGGGCCCGTTTACGAGCAGTACGTC. This gives the protein CASSEGLAGGPVYEQYV. This receptor chain uses TRBV11-3 and TRBJ2-7; a stretch of 15 junction bases matches TRBD2. The germline V gene provides CDR1 SGHNT and CDR2 YENEEA. V trim: 5 bases; J trim: 4 bases; unmatched bases: 9. From the cysteine up to the valine, the CDR3 has a length of 17 residues. Left in the record is the CDR3 DNA by itself, 51 bases read in frame from the first base.